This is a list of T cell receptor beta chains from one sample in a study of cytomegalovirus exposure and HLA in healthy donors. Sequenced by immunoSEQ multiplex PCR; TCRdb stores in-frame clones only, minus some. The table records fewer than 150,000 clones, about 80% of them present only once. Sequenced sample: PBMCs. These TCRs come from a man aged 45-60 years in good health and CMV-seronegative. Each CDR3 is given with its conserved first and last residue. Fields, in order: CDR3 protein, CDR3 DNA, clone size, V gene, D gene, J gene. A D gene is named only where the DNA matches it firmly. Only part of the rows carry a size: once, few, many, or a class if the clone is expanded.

CDR3aa: CAWSFGTSGSKETQYF
CDR3nt: TGTGCCTGGAGTTTCGGGACTAGCGGAAGTAAAGAGACCCAGTACTTC
abundance: .
v_gene: TRBV30
d_gene: TRBD2
j_gene: TRBJ2-5

CDR3aa: CASTLALTYNEQFF
CDR3nt: TGTGCCAGCACCCTAGCACTAACCTACAATGAGCAGTTCTTC
abundance: .
v_gene: TRBV11-2
d_gene: .
j_gene: TRBJ2-1

CDR3aa: CATDNVNTEAFF
CDR3nt: TGTGCCACCGACAACGTGAACACTGAAGCTTTCTTT
abundance: .
v_gene: TRBV28
d_gene: .
j_gene: TRBJ1-1

CDR3aa: CASSPRGAGPLEQYF
CDR3nt: TGTGCCAGCAGTCCGCGGGGTGCCGGCCCCTTGGAGCAGTACTTC
abundance: .
v_gene: TRBV28
d_gene: .
j_gene: TRBJ2-7

CDR3aa: CASSVGTGGRSYEQYF
CDR3nt: TGTGCCAGCAGCGTAGGTACGGGAGGGAGGTCCTACGAGCAGTACTTC
abundance: .
v_gene: TRBV9
d_gene: TRBD2
j_gene: TRBJ2-7

CDR3aa: CASSHRLAGGLDEQFF
CDR3nt: TGTGCCAGCAGTCACAGGTTAGCGGGAGGATTGGATGAGCAGTTCTTC
abundance: .
v_gene: TRBV6-6
d_gene: TRBD2
j_gene: TRBJ2-1

CDR3aa: CASSPPGTGFSYEQYF
CDR3nt: TGTGCCAGCTCACCACCGGGGACAGGCTTCTCCTACGAGCAGTACTTC
abundance: once
v_gene: TRBV18
d_gene: TRBD1
j_gene: TRBJ2-7

CDR3aa: CASSPRDSGTHEQYF
CDR3nt: TGTGCCAGCAGCCCCCGGGACTCGGGTACCCACGAGCAGTACTTC
abundance: few
v_gene: TRBV7-2
d_gene: .
j_gene: TRBJ2-7

CDR3aa: CASRTSGDQPQHF
CDR3nt: TGTGCCAGCAGGACCTCAGGTGATCAGCCCCAGCATTTT
abundance: .
v_gene: TRBV6-1
d_gene: .
j_gene: TRBJ1-5

CDR3aa: CASSLIGTATGELFF
CDR3nt: TGCGCCAGCAGCTTAATAGGGACAGCCACCGGGGAGCTGTTTTTT
abundance: .
v_gene: TRBV5-1
d_gene: TRBD1
j_gene: TRBJ2-2

CDR3aa: CASSGRQGPGELFF
CDR3nt: TGTGCCAGCAGTGGGCGGCAGGGCCCCGGGGAGCTGTTTTTT
abundance: .
v_gene: TRBV2
d_gene: .
j_gene: TRBJ2-2

CDR3aa: CASSFGTVQETQYF
CDR3nt: TGCGCCAGCAGCTTTGGGACAGTCCAAGAGACCCAGTACTTC
abundance: .
v_gene: TRBV5-1
d_gene: TRBD1
j_gene: TRBJ2-5

CDR3aa: CASSSSIGLAGANEQFF
CDR3nt: TGTGCCAGCAGCTCTAGCATCGGGCTAGCGGGAGCCAATGAGCAGTTCTTC
abundance: .
v_gene: TRBV7-3
d_gene: TRBD2
j_gene: TRBJ2-1

CDR3aa: CASSTRDRGSAGANVLTF
CDR3nt: TGTGCCAGCAGCACCCGGGACAGGGGGTCAGCTGGGGCCAACGTCCTGACTTTC
abundance: .
v_gene: TRBV28
d_gene: TRBD1
j_gene: TRBJ2-6

CDR3aa: CASSEGTSGSNEQFF
CDR3nt: TGCGCCAGCAGTGAAGGGACTAGCGGGAGCAATGAGCAGTTCTTC
abundance: .
v_gene: TRBV10-1
d_gene: TRBD2
j_gene: TRBJ2-1

CDR3aa: CASSTRMDEQFF
CDR3nt: TGTGCCAGCAGCACTAGAATGGATGAGCAGTTCTTC
abundance: .
v_gene: TRBV5-4
d_gene: .
j_gene: TRBJ2-1

CDR3aa: CATAEGGSSYEQYF
CDR3nt: TGTGCCACCGCAGAGGGAGGGAGCTCCTACGAGCAGTACTTC
abundance: .
v_gene: TRBV15
d_gene: TRBD2
j_gene: TRBJ2-7

CDR3aa: CASSLGGQKRGTFF
CDR3nt: TGTGCCAGCAGCTTAGGGGGACAGAAGAGAGGAACTTTCTTT
abundance: .
v_gene: TRBV7-2
d_gene: TRBD1
j_gene: TRBJ1-1

CDR3aa: CASSLADYRGRKDF
CDR3nt: TGTGCCAGCAGCTTGGCAGATTACAGGGGCCGGAAAGACTTC
abundance: .
v_gene: TRBV5-4
d_gene: TRBD1
j_gene: TRBJ2-7

CDR3aa: CASTKGTGGDGYTF
CDR3nt: TGTGCCAGCACCAAGGGGACAGGGGGCGATGGCTACACCTTC
abundance: .
v_gene: TRBV6-1
d_gene: TRBD1
j_gene: TRBJ1-2

CDR3aa: CASSFGLRGTKNIQYF
CDR3nt: TGTGCCAGCAGCTTTGGCCTCCGGGGTACCAAAAACATTCAGTACTTC
abundance: .
v_gene: TRBV11-1
d_gene: .
j_gene: TRBJ2-4

CDR3aa: CASTSTGGNYGYTF
CDR3nt: TGTGCCAGCACCTCGACAGGTGGGAACTATGGCTACACCTTC
abundance: few
v_gene: TRBV28
d_gene: .
j_gene: TRBJ1-2

CDR3aa: CASSPGRGFEKLFF
CDR3nt: TGTGCCAGCTCACCCGGTCGAGGTTTTGAAAAACTGTTTTTT
abundance: .
v_gene: TRBV18
d_gene: .
j_gene: TRBJ1-4

CDR3aa: CASSTGIAGVSEQYF
CDR3nt: TGTGCCAGCAGCACTGGTATAGCGGGAGTGAGCGAGCAGTACTTC
abundance: .
v_gene: TRBV5-6
d_gene: TRBD2
j_gene: TRBJ2-7

CDR3aa: CASSDIAGGYNEQFF
CDR3nt: TGTGCCAGCAGTGATATAGCGGGAGGTTACAATGAGCAGTTCTTC
abundance: .
v_gene: TRBV6-1
d_gene: TRBD2
j_gene: TRBJ2-1

CDR3aa: CASTPGLANYEQYF
CDR3nt: TGTGCCAGCACCCCGGGACTAGCTAACTACGAGCAGTACTTC
abundance: .
v_gene: TRBV6-1
d_gene: TRBD2
j_gene: TRBJ2-7

CDR3aa: CASSWDRGNQPQHF
CDR3nt: TGTGCCAGTAGTTGGGACAGGGGTAATCAGCCCCAGCATTTT
abundance: .
v_gene: TRBV19
d_gene: TRBD1
j_gene: TRBJ1-5

CDR3aa: CASSLPLRLAGIYNEQFF
CDR3nt: TGTGCCAGCAGCTTACCCCTGAGACTAGCGGGCATCTACAATGAGCAGTTCTTC
abundance: few
v_gene: TRBV7-9
d_gene: TRBD2
j_gene: TRBJ2-1

CDR3aa: CASSLQTGTGGDAQYF
CDR3nt: TGTGCCAGCAGCCTACAAACCGGGACAGGGGGCGACGCGCAGTACTTC
abundance: .
v_gene: TRBV7-8
d_gene: TRBD1
j_gene: TRBJ2-7

CDR3aa: CASSLGTGGNGQPQHF
CDR3nt: TGTGCCAGCAGCCTCGGGACAGGAGGAAATGGACAGCCCCAGCATTTT
abundance: .
v_gene: TRBV7-2
d_gene: TRBD1
j_gene: TRBJ1-5

CDR3aa: CSVWAGYGYTF
CDR3nt: TGCAGCGTGTGGGCGGGCTATGGCTACACCTTC
abundance: .
v_gene: TRBV29-1
d_gene: .
j_gene: TRBJ1-2

CDR3aa: CASSLNPGLAGTGELFF
CDR3nt: TGTGCCAGCAGCCTCAACCCGGGACTAGCGGGCACCGGGGAGCTGTTTTTT
abundance: .
v_gene: TRBV11-1
d_gene: TRBD2
j_gene: TRBJ2-2

CDR3aa: CASSRLTTNEKLFF
CDR3nt: TGTGCCAGCAGCCGGTTAACAACTAATGAAAAACTGTTTTTT
abundance: few
v_gene: TRBV6-1
d_gene: .
j_gene: TRBJ1-4

CDR3aa: CASSPRNTGELFF
CDR3nt: TGTGCCAGCAGCCCTAGGAACACCGGGGAGCTGTTTTTT
abundance: .
v_gene: TRBV7-2
d_gene: .
j_gene: TRBJ2-2

CDR3aa: CASSSRGLETQYF
CDR3nt: TGTGCCAGCAGCTCACGAGGGTTGGAGACCCAGTACTTC
abundance: .
v_gene: TRBV7-9
d_gene: .
j_gene: TRBJ2-5

CDR3aa: CASSRRQGEKLFF
CDR3nt: TGTGCCAGCAGCCGAAGACAGGGTGAAAAACTGTTTTTT
abundance: .
v_gene: TRBV6-1
d_gene: TRBD1
j_gene: TRBJ1-4

CDR3aa: CASSLDRENNEQFF
CDR3nt: TGTGCCAGCAGCTTGGACAGGGAAAACAATGAGCAGTTCTTC
abundance: few
v_gene: TRBV7-8
d_gene: TRBD1
j_gene: TRBJ2-1

CDR3aa: CASSQAGERNYGYTF
CDR3nt: TGCGCCAGCAGCCAAGCGGGGGAACGGAACTATGGCTACACCTTC
abundance: .
v_gene: TRBV4-3
d_gene: .
j_gene: TRBJ1-2

CDR3aa: CASSLTRDRGAYGYTF
CDR3nt: TGTGCCAGCAGTCTCACCCGGGACAGGGGCGCATATGGCTACACCTTC
abundance: .
v_gene: TRBV28
d_gene: TRBD1
j_gene: TRBJ1-2

CDR3aa: CASTRAGQETQYF
CDR3nt: TGTGCCAGCACCAGGGCAGGGCAAGAGACCCAGTACTTC
abundance: .
v_gene: TRBV28
d_gene: .
j_gene: TRBJ2-5

CDR3aa: CASSQSRSEYGYTF
CDR3nt: TGCGCCAGCAGCCAAAGTCGGTCGGAGTATGGCTACACCTTC
abundance: .
v_gene: TRBV4-3
d_gene: .
j_gene: TRBJ1-2

CDR3aa: CASSPTGQGDPGELFF
CDR3nt: TGTGCCAGCAGCCCAACGGGACAGGGTGACCCCGGGGAGCTGTTTTTT
abundance: .
v_gene: TRBV5-4
d_gene: TRBD1
j_gene: TRBJ2-2

CDR3aa: CSATPQGGSSYNEQFF
CDR3nt: TGCAGCGCTACCCCTCAGGGGGGAAGCTCCTACAATGAGCAGTTCTTC
abundance: .
v_gene: TRBV29-1
d_gene: .
j_gene: TRBJ2-1

CDR3aa: CASSASGRASNSYEQYF
CDR3nt: TGTGCCAGCAGCGCTAGCGGGAGAGCCTCTAACTCCTACGAGCAGTACTTC
abundance: .
v_gene: TRBV9
d_gene: TRBD2
j_gene: TRBJ2-7

CDR3aa: CASLSYDERLTNTGELFF
CDR3nt: TGTGCCAGCTTGAGTTACGACGAACGACTTACGAACACCGGGGAGCTGTTTTTT
abundance: few
v_gene: TRBV28
d_gene: .
j_gene: TRBJ2-2

CDR3aa: CASSNRNTGELFF
CDR3nt: TGTGCCAGCTCAAATAGGAACACCGGGGAGCTGTTTTTT
abundance: .
v_gene: TRBV18
d_gene: .
j_gene: TRBJ2-2

CDR3aa: CASSLCPPDRGYYNEQFF
CDR3nt: TGTGCCAGCAGTTTATGCCCGCCAGACAGGGGCTACTACAATGAGCAGTTCTTC
abundance: .
v_gene: TRBV27
d_gene: TRBD1
j_gene: TRBJ2-1

CDR3aa: CASSLGATVKETQYF
CDR3nt: TGTGCCAGCAGCTTAGGGGCCACAGTCAAAGAGACCCAGTACTTC
abundance: .
v_gene: TRBV7-6
d_gene: .
j_gene: TRBJ2-5

CDR3aa: CASSLAETQYF
CDR3nt: TGTGCCAGCAGCTTGGCGGAGACCCAGTACTTC
abundance: few
v_gene: TRBV5-4
d_gene: .
j_gene: TRBJ2-5

CDR3aa: CASSPGLAAGELFF
CDR3nt: TGTGCCAGCAGCCCCGGACTAGCGGCCGGGGAGCTGTTTTTT
abundance: .
v_gene: TRBV7-9
d_gene: TRBD2
j_gene: TRBJ2-2

CDR3aa: CASTTGVRAQPQHF
CDR3nt: TGTGCCAGCACTACAGGGGTACGAGCTCAGCCCCAGCATTTT
abundance: once
v_gene: TRBV6-1
d_gene: TRBD1
j_gene: TRBJ1-5

CDR3aa: CASSVWDLSYNEQFF
CDR3nt: TGTGCCAGCAGCGTATGGGACTTGTCCTACAATGAGCAGTTCTTC
abundance: .
v_gene: TRBV9
d_gene: .
j_gene: TRBJ2-1

CDR3aa: CAIKSGELNNEQFF
CDR3nt: TGTGCCATCAAAAGCGGGGAACTCAACAATGAGCAGTTCTTC
abundance: .
v_gene: TRBV10-3
d_gene: TRBD2
j_gene: TRBJ2-1